The 12 T cell receptor beta chains below were found in one sample sequenced in a study of early T cells in non-severe SARS-CoV-2 infection. TCRdb reprocessed the 5' RACE reads via MiXCR and lists one record per CDR3 protein. The table lists tens of thousands of distinct CDR3 sequences, approximately 6.2% of them singletons, with around 4% in the top ten. The specimen was whole blood. These receptors were obtained from an adult who was a healthcare worker with PCR-confirmed SARS-CoV-2 infection or an uninfected control (not recorded which).

The sample holds many counts of this clonotype. The chain uses TRBV4-3 and TRBJ2-3; 12 bases align to TRBD2. The CDR3 is 16 residues long. V shed 0 bases, J shed 4 bases, and the junction held 2 bases outside the gene matches. CDR1 is LGHNA, CDR2 YSLEER, per germline. CDR3 protein: CASSQDLAGGPDTQYF. CDR3 sequence (DNA): TGCGCCAGCAGCCAAGATCTAGCGGGGGGGCCAGATACGCAGTATTTT.

This clonotype was seen more than once but under ten times. The chain carries TRBV15 and TRBJ1-2; weak D call: TRBD1 (5 bases). The ends were cut back, 0 bases at V and 7 bases at J, with 18 bases in the middle. The CDR3 length is 16 residues. The germline V gene has CDR1 LNHNV and CDR2 YYDKDF (reference sequence). CDR3 coding DNA: TGTGCCACCAGCAGAGACGGAGGAAGTTTGACAGCTGGCTACACCTTC. The encoded protein is CATSRDGGSLTAGYTF.

This clonotype was seen at least ten times. The genes are TRBV6-2 or TRBV6-3 and TRBJ1-1, with a possible D match to TRBD1 (5 bases). The CDR3 is 14 residues long. Germline loops: CDR1 MNHEY, CDR2 SVGEGT. Trimming left V 4 bases short and J 4 bases short, with 13 bases between. This chain's CDR3 is CASSLRTGGTEAFF. CDR3 DNA sequence: TGTGCCAGCAGTTTAAGGACCGGGGGCACTGAAGCTTTCTTT.

This clonotype occurred many times. The CDR3 spells CATGTGVETQYF. CDR3 bases: TGTGCCACCGGGACAGGGGTGGAGACCCAGTACTTC. V is TRBV19 and J is TRBJ2-5, with 10 positions matching TRBD1. Germline V gives CDR1 LNHDA, CDR2 SQIVND (reference sequence). The length of the CDR3 is 12 residues. V lost 10 bases to trimming and J lost 5 bases; unmatched junction nucleotides: 4. The full variable domain, in which reference TRBV19 and TRBJ2-5 provide the parts outside the CDR3, is DGGITQSPKYLFRKEGQNVTLSCEQNLNHDAMYWYRQDPGQGLRLIYYSQIVNDFQKGDIAEGYSVSREKKESFPLTVTSAQKNPTAFYLCATGTGVETQYFGPGTRLLVL.

Many counts were recorded for this clonotype. The genes are TRBV4-3 and TRBJ1-1; D remains unclear. In germline, CDR1 is LGHNA, CDR2 YSLEER. The CDR3 length is 14 residues. Trimming shortened V by 0 bases and J by 6 bases, and 11 bases separated the two germline ends. Written as DNA, the CDR3 is TGCGCCAGCAGCCAAGATATCGGTATGGCTGAAGCTTTCTTT. It translates to CASSQDIGMAEAFF.

The chain couples TRBV12-5 to TRBJ2-6; D is unclear. The CDR3 length is 15 residues. Trimming shortened V by 2 bases and J by 3 bases, and 8 bases separated the two germline ends. From germline, CDR1 is LGHNT and CDR2 FRNRAP. The CDR3 DNA sequence: TGTGCTAGTGGTTTGTACGCATTTGGGGCCAACGTCCTGACTTTC. Translating it yields CASGLYAFGANVLTF.

This clonotype was detected ten times or more. The genes are TRBV11-2 and TRBJ2-5; either TRBD1 or TRBD2 may fit D (5 bases each). Trimming removed 3 bases at V and 5 bases at J, with 19 bases between. Looked up from germline, CDR1 is SGHAT and CDR2 is FQNNGV. The CDR3 spans 16 residues. The CDR3 coding sequence is TGTGCCAGCAGCTTCTCTCCGGGACCGTATGTGGAGACCCAGTACTTC. Protein product: CASSFSPGPYVETQYF.

The rearrangement links TRBV5-6 to TRBJ2-6; a possible D gene is TRBD1 (6 bases). This CDR3 is 19 amino acids long. The germline gives CDR1 SGHDT, CDR2 YYEEEE. V shed 2 bases and J shed 0 bases, with 18 bases lying between them. In DNA form, the CDR3 reads TGTGCCAGCAGCTTTGACGGCAGGGGTCTTTCCTCTGGGGCCAACGTCCTGACTTTC. Encoded protein: CASSFDGRGLSSGANVLTF. The full variable domain, with the rest looked up from reference TRBV5-6 and TRBJ2-6, is DAGVTQSPTHLIKTRGQQVTLRCSPKSGHDTVSWYQQALGQGPQFIFQYYEEEERQRGNFPDRFSGHQFPNYSSELNVNALLLGDSALYLCASSFDGRGLSSGANVLTFGAGSRLTVL.

There are many counts of this clonotype. The chain carries TRBV6-5 and TRBJ1-5; 7 bases map to TRBD1. Unmatched junction bases numbered 5, after V lost 7 bases and J lost 2 bases. This CDR3 is built from 14 residues. The germline V gene encodes CDR1 MNHEY and CDR2 SVGAGI. CDR3 DNA sequence: TGTGCCAGCAAACAAGACAGGGGCAATCAGCCCCAGCATTTT. It specifies CASKQDRGNQPQHF.

This clonotype was seen repeatedly, ten times or more. The chain links TRBV6-6 to TRBJ1-2, with D tentatively TRBD1 (5 bases). Between the trimmed V and J ends, which lost 6 bases and 4 bases, there was a span of 18 bases. CDR1 is MNHNY, CDR2 SVGAGI, per germline (reference sequence). This CDR3 contains 15 residues. The CDR3 sequence is CASSYDSKATYGYTF. The DNA of the CDR3 is TGTGCCAGCAGCTATGACAGTAAAGCGACCTATGGCTACACCTTC.

Ten or more counts support this clonotype. The chain is built from TRBV10-3 and TRBJ1-6, with D possibly matching TRBD1 (5 bases). CDR3 length: 14 residues. CDR1 and CDR2 (germline): ENHRY, SYGVKD. The germline V and J ends were trimmed by 4 bases and 8 bases, with 12 bases remaining between them. CDR3: CAISVDSVYSPLHF. CDR3 sequence (DNA): TGTGCCATCAGTGTAGACAGCGTCTATTCACCCCTCCACTTT.

This clonotype was counted ten times or more. V usage is TRBV29-1 and J usage is TRBJ2-7; 9 bases are a match to TRBD1. Germline loops: CDR1 SQVTM, CDR2 ANQGSEA. The CDR3 spans 12 residues. The V gene end was trimmed by 4 bases and the J gene end by 4 bases; junction bases not matched to a gene: 2. CDR3 bases: TGCAGCGTTGCCGACAGGGGGTACGAGCAGTACTTC. This encodes CSVADRGYEQYF.